Listed here are 26 T cell receptor beta chains from one sample, sequenced in a study of T cells expressing NK-cell markers. From its re-call of the 5' RACE reads, TCRdb lists each CDR3 protein once, without DNA. Its listing shows hundreds of thousands of distinct CDR3 sequences. The sequenced sample consisted of blood T cells: a sorted CD56 or NKG2C T cell subset, CD4+ or CD8+ T cells, or bulk PBMC T cells (not recorded which). These TCRs come from a woman aged 18 to 75 in good health.

V and J are TRBV20-1 and TRBJ2-3; the TRBD1 assignment by TCRdb is unverifiable without DNA. Germline V gives CDR1 DFQATT, CDR2 SNEGSKA (reference sequence). This CDR3 has 14 amino acids. CDR3 amino acids: CSVPTGLNTDTQYF.

The rearrangement links TRBV10-3 to TRBJ2-3; the D call from TCRdb, TRBD1, cannot be confirmed without DNA. Germline loops: CDR1 ENHRY, CDR2 SYGVKD. The CDR3 covers 17 residues. The CDR3 sequence is CAISESNRDMSTDTQYF.

The chain carries TRBV10-3 and TRBJ1-2; the TCRdb D gene call, TRBD1, has no DNA to confirm it. The germline CDR1 and CDR2 sequences are ENHRY and SYGVKD. The length of the CDR3 is 16 residues. The CDR3 here is CAISEDLRQTNYGYTF.

The chain has TRBV5-1 and TRBJ1-5; TCRdb's D call, TRBD1, is unchecked because there is no DNA. The germline V gene has CDR1 SGHRS and CDR2 YFSETQ. The CDR3 is made up of 17 amino acids. CDR3 sequence reads: CASSQGQGPFSNQPQHF. The complete variable domain, with remaining parts taken from reference TRBV5-1 and TRBJ1-5, reads KAGVTQTPRYLIKTRGQQVTLSCSPISGHRSVSWYQQTPGQGLQFLFEYFSETQRNKGNFPGRFSGRQFSNSRSEMNVSTLELGDSALYLCASSQGQGPFSNQPQHFGDGTRLSIL.

J is TRBJ1-4 and V is TRBV29-1; TCRdb reports TRBD1, a call that lacks DNA to check it against. Germline CDR1 and CDR2: SQVTM and ANQGSEA. The CDR3 totals 12 residues. CDR3 residues: CSVRQGDEKLFF.

V and J are TRBV18 and TRBJ2-5; TCRdb lists TRBD1, though no DNA is available to test this call. The germline CDR1 and CDR2 sequences are KGHSH and LQKENI. This CDR3 has 14 residues. CDR3 sequence reads: CASSPAGSRETQYF.

The chain links TRBV6-1 to TRBJ1-5; TCRdb outputs TRBD1, but without DNA this stays unchecked. The CDR3 is made up of 15 amino acids. Germline V lookup: CDR1 MNHNS, CDR2 SASEGT. CDR3 amino acids: CASSARDRGYQPQHF.

V gene TRBV20-1 combines with J gene TRBJ1-2; the TCRdb call, TRBD1, lacks DNA for checking. The CDR3 length is 12 residues. Germline assignment: CDR1 DFQATT and CDR2 SNEGSKA (reference sequence). Here the CDR3 reads CSAPRDPGGYTF.

The chain is built from TRBV20-1 and TRBJ1-2; with no DNA, the TCRdb D assignment of TRBD1 cannot be verified. The CDR3 covers 12 residues. Germline CDR1 and CDR2: DFQATT and SNEGSKA (reference sequence). The CDR3 here is CSASTGIYGYTF.

V is TRBV2 and J is TRBJ2-7; the TCRdb D gene call, TRBD1, has no DNA to confirm it. Per germline, CDR1 SNHLY and CDR2 FYNNEI. The CDR3 runs to 12 residues. CDR3 loop: CASKDSGYEQYF. Drawing the rest from reference TRBV2 and TRBJ2-7, the complete variable domain is EPEVTQTPSHQVTQMGQEVILRCVPISNHLYFYWYRQILGQKVEFLVSFYNNEISEKSEIFDDQFSVERPDGSNFTLKIRSTKLEDSAMYFCASKDSGYEQYFGPGTRLTVT.

The gene calls are TRBV5-1 and TRBJ1-3; TCRdb proposes TRBD1, but this gene call is untestable without DNA. Germline lookup yields CDR1 SGHRS and CDR2 YFSETQ. This CDR3 contains 15 residues. The CDR3 is CASSSEGGSGNTIYF.

The gene calls are TRBV20-1 and TRBJ2-2; the TRBD1 assignment by TCRdb is unverifiable without DNA. Germline values: CDR1 DFQATT, CDR2 SNEGSKA (reference sequence). This CDR3 is built from 16 residues. CDR3: CSARDRNRVGYGELFF.

This rearrangement joins TRBV25-1 to TRBJ2-6. CDR1 and CDR2 (germline): MGHDK, SYGVNS. The CDR3 sequence is 13 residues long. CDR3 sequence: CASSEFGANVLTF.

CDR3 residues: CASREGTVNVYGYTF. The chain carries TRBV7-2 and TRBJ1-2; TCRdb returns TRBD1, unconfirmable since there is no DNA. The germline CDR1 and CDR2 sequences are SGHTA and FQGNSA. The CDR3 covers 15 residues.

The chain employs TRBV6-1 and TRBJ1-1; TCRdb calls TRBD1, which cannot be checked without DNA. The germline CDR1 and CDR2 sequences are MNHNS and SASEGT. The CDR3 has 14 amino acids. This CDR3 reads CASSGPGYGGEAFF.

V usage is TRBV5-4 and J usage is TRBJ1-1. Germline V gene sequence: CDR1 SGHNT, CDR2 YYREEE (reference sequence). This CDR3 comprises 14 residues. The CDR3 region is CASNRRVSDTEAFF.

This chain uses TRBV20-1 with TRBJ2-5; TCRdb picks TRBD1, but there is no DNA to check that call. Germline CDR1 is DFQATT and CDR2 is SNEGSKA (reference sequence). The CDR3 is 13 residues long. The CDR3: CSARDPGKETQYF.

The chain couples TRBV4-2 to TRBJ2-7; TCRdb indicates TRBD1, and absent DNA this call remains unverified. Germline CDR1 and CDR2: LGHNA and YNFKEQ. The length of the CDR3 is 15 residues. This chain's CDR3 is CASSDPGSGFHEQYF.

The rearrangement links TRBV12-3 or TRBV12-4 to TRBJ2-1. CDR3 length: 13 residues. The CDR3 loop reads CASPSGGYNEQFF.

The gene calls are TRBV27 and TRBJ2-1; TCRdb's D call of TRBD2 is untestable without DNA. Germline assignment: CDR1 MNHEY and CDR2 SMNVEV (reference sequence). The CDR3 runs to 16 residues. The chain's CDR3 is CASSLWATVPGGEQFF.

The chain joins TRBV11-2 to TRBJ1-3; TCRdb selects TRBD1, and the lack of DNA leaves this call unchecked. Germline V lookup: CDR1 SGHAT, CDR2 FQNNGV. The CDR3 consists of 14 residues. The CDR3 loop is CASSQQGTGNTIYF. The variable domain in full, with the rest retrieved from reference TRBV11-2 and TRBJ1-3, is EAGVAQSPRYKIIEKRQSVAFWCNPISGHATLYWYQQILGQGPKLLIQFQNNGVVDDSQLPKDRFSAERLKGVDSTLKIQPAKLEDSAVYLCASSQQGTGNTIYFGEGSWLTVV.

The V call is TRBV7-2, the J call TRBJ1-4. The CDR3 has 13 residues. Germline lookup yields CDR1 SGHTA and CDR2 FQGNSA. CDR3 amino acids: CASYSRVNEKLFF.

The genes are TRBV20-1 and TRBJ2-3; TCRdb designates TRBD1, a call that cannot be tested without DNA. The germline V gene has CDR1 DFQATT and CDR2 SNEGSKA (reference sequence). CDR3 length: 14 amino acids. The CDR3 region is CSGGEFEGTDTQYF.

The chain joins TRBV27 to TRBJ1-2; the D call from TCRdb, TRBD1, cannot be confirmed without DNA. The CDR3 sequence is 13 residues long. Germline V gene data show CDR1 as MNHEY and CDR2 as SMNVEV (reference sequence). CDR3 sequence: CASSRQGSDGYTF.

The CDR3 sequence is CASSVTSGGPRETQYF. The rearrangement uses TRBV21-1 and TRBJ2-5; the TCRdb D gene call, TRBD2, has no DNA to confirm it. TRBV21-1 is a known pseudogene. The CDR3 runs 16 residues.

The chain uses TRBV12-3 or TRBV12-4 and TRBJ2-6; TCRdb's assignment of TRBD1 cannot be checked, as there is no DNA. The CDR3 sequence is 15 residues long. CDR3 protein: CASSSRGPGANVLTF.